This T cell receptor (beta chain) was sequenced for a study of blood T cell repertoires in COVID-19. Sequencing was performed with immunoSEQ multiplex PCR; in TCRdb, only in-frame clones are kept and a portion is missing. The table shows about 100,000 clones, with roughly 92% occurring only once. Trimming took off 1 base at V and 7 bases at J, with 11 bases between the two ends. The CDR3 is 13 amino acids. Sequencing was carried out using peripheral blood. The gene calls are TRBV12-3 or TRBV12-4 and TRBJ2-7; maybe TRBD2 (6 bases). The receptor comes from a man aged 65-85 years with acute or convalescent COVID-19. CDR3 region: CASSLDQAGEQYF. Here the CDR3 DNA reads TGTGCCAGCAGTTTAGATCAAGCGGGTGAGCAGTACTTC.